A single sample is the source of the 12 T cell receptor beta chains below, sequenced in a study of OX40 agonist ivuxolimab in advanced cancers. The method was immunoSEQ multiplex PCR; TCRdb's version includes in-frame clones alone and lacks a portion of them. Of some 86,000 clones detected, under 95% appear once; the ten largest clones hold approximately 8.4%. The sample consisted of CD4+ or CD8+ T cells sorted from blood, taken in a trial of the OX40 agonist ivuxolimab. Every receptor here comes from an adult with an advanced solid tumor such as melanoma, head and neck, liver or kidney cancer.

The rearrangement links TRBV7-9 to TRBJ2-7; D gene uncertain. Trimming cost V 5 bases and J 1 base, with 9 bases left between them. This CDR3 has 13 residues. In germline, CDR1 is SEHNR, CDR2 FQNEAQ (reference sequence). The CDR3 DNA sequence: TGTGCCAGCAGCCCGTGGCCGTCCTACGAGCAGTACTTC. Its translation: CASSPWPSYEQYF.

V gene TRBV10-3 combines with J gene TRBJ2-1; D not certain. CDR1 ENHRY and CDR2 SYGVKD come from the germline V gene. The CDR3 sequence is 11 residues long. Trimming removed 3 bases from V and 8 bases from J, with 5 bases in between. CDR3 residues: CAISDRDEQFF. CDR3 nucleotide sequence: TGTGCCATCAGTGATCGGGATGAGCAGTTCTTC.

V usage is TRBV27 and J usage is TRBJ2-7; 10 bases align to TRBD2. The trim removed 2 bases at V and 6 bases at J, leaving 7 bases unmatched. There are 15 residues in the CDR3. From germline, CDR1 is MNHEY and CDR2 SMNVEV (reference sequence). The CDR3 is CASSLTSGTYFEQYF. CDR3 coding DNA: TGTGCCAGCAGTTTAACTAGCGGGACCTATTTCGAGCAGTACTTC.

CDR3 protein: CASSFSGLRELDNEQFF. Here the CDR3 DNA reads TGCGCCAGCAGCTTCTCGGGGCTGCGGGAGTTGGACAATGAGCAGTTCTTC. The V call is TRBV5-1, the J call TRBJ2-1, with 7 bases identical to TRBD2. Per the germline V gene, CDR1 is SGHRS and CDR2 is YFSETQ. J lost 5 bases, V lost 2 bases, and 13 bases had no gene match. The CDR3 length is 17 residues.

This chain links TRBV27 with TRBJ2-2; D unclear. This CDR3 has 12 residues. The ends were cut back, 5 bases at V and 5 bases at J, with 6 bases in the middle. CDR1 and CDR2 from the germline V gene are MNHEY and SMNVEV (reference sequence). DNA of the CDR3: TGTGCCAGCAGTACCCATACCGGGGAGCTGTTTTTT. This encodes CASSTHTGELFF.

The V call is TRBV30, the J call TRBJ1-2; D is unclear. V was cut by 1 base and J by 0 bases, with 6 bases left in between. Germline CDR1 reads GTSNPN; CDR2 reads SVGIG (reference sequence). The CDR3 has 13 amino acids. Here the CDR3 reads CAWSEHPNYGYTF. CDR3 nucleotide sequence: TGTGCCTGGAGTGAACACCCTAACTATGGCTACACCTTC.

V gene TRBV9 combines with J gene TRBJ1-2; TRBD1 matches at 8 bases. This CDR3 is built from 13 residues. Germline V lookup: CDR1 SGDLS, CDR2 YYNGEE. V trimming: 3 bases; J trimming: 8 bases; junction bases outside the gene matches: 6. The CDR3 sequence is CASSGTRQGGYTF. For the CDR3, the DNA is TGTGCCAGCAGCGGAACCCGACAGGGGGGCTACACCTTC.

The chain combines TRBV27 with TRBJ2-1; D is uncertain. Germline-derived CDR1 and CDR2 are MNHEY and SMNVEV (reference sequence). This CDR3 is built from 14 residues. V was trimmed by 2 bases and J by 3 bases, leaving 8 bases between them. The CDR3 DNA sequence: TGTGCCAGCAGTTTAGCGGCCATCTACAATGAGCAGTTCTTC. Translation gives CASSLAAIYNEQFF.

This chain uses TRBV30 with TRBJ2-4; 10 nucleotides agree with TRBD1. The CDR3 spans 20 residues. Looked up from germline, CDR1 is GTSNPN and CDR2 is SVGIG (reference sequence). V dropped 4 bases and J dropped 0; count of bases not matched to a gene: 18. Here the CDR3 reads CAWTLSPGQGRELAKNIQYF. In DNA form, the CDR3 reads TGTGCCTGGACTCTCTCCCCGGGACAGGGGAGGGAACTAGCCAAAAACATTCAGTACTTC.

The CDR3 spells CASRAFSEETEAFF. The CDR3 DNA reads as TGTGCCAGCAGGGCATTCTCCGAGGAAACTGAAGCTTTCTTT. This chain links TRBV11-3 with TRBJ1-1; D not certain. CDR3 length equals 14 residues. V was cut by 6 bases and J by 5 bases, with 16 bases left in between. CDR1 and CDR2 (germline): SGHNT, YENEEA.

CDR3 sequence: CASSSRAGGNTEAFF. CDR3 in DNA: TGTGCCAGCAGCTCCAGGGCAGGGGGGAACACTGAAGCTTTCTTT. The V and J genes are TRBV11-2 and TRBJ1-1, with 7 bases that match TRBD1. This CDR3 has 15 amino acids. Germline-derived CDR1 and CDR2 are SGHAT and FQNNGV. The J segment lost 1 base and the V segment lost 4 bases, leaving 6 bases of the junction unmatched.

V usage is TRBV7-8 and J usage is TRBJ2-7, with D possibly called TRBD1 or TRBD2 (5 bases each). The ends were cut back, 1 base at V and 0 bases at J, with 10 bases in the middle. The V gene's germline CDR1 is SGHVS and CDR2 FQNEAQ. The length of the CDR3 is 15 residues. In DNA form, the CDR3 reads TGTGCCAGCAGCTTAGAGAGGGACGGCTCCTACGAGCAGTACTTC. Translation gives CASSLERDGSYEQYF.